This entry lists 6 T cell receptor beta chains sequenced from one sample in a study of blood T cells in healthy people across ages. A second roughly 7 to 11 cycle PCR used barcoded and J-beta primers. TCRdb ran MiXCR on the 5' RACE reads and lists one entry per CDR3 protein. The sample lists some 850,000 distinct CDR3 sequences; around a quarter were seen once. These data are also associated with another study on T cells of mothers and their children.

The sample consisted of blood. These receptors all come from a boy under 18 in good health.

This sequence joins TRBV6-5 and TRBJ1-2; D is perhaps TRBD1 (6 bases). The germline CDR1 and CDR2 sequences are MNHEY and SVGAGI. V was trimmed by 0 bases and J by 2 bases, leaving 10 bases between them. CDR3 length equals 15 residues. CDR3 in DNA: TGTGCCAGCAGTTACTCAGGCAGGGGAAACTATGGCTACACCTTC. Translated, it gives CASSYSGRGNYGYTF.

DNA of the CDR3: TGCGCCAGCAGTGAGGTCAATAACTATGGCTACACCTTC. Its protein is CASSEVNNYGYTF. This sequence joins TRBV10-2 and TRBJ1-2; no clear D gene. The V end was cut by 2 bases, the J end by 1 base, with 5 bases between. This CDR3 region has 13 residues. Germline assignment: CDR1 WSHSY and CDR2 SAAADI.

The DNA of the CDR3 is TGCGCCAGCAGCCAAGGCAGGGGGACTCTGAAGCCCCAGCATTTT. This gives the protein CASSQGRGTLKPQHF. The gene calls are TRBV4-1 and TRBJ1-5; TRBD1 agrees at 7 bases. The length of the CDR3 is 15 residues. The V gene end was trimmed by 1 base and the J gene end by 8 bases; junction bases not matched to a gene: 8. Germline V gives CDR1 MGHRA, CDR2 YSYEKL.

The chain uses TRBV2 and TRBJ2-2; 9 positions match TRBD1. From germline, CDR1 is SNHLY and CDR2 FYNNEI. With V trimmed by 8 bases and J by 4 bases, 17 bases remained unmatched. CDR3 length equals 18 residues. CDR3 nucleotides: TGTGCCAGCGAATCAGTGGGGACAGGGCGAGGTGGCACCGGGGAGCTGTTTTTT. It specifies CASESVGTGRGGTGELFF.

V and J are TRBV12-3 or TRBV12-4 and TRBJ1-6; TRBD1 might be the D (5 bases). With 0 bases removed from V and 4 bases from J, the gap between germline ends came to 7 bases. The CDR3 totals 15 residues. DNA of the CDR3: TGTGCCAGCAGTTTAGCGGGACGGTATAATTCACCCCTCCACTTT. It codes for CASSLAGRYNSPLHF.

This clonotype was counted only a few times. The rearrangement links TRBV12-3 or TRBV12-4 to TRBJ1-2; 7 bases line up with TRBD1. The J segment lost 5 bases and the V segment lost 6 bases, leaving 9 bases of the junction unmatched. The CDR3 is made up of 14 amino acids. The CDR3 protein is CASSPGQRFYGYTF. The CDR3 region has the DNA TGTGCCAGCAGCCCGGGACAGAGATTTTATGGCTACACCTTC.